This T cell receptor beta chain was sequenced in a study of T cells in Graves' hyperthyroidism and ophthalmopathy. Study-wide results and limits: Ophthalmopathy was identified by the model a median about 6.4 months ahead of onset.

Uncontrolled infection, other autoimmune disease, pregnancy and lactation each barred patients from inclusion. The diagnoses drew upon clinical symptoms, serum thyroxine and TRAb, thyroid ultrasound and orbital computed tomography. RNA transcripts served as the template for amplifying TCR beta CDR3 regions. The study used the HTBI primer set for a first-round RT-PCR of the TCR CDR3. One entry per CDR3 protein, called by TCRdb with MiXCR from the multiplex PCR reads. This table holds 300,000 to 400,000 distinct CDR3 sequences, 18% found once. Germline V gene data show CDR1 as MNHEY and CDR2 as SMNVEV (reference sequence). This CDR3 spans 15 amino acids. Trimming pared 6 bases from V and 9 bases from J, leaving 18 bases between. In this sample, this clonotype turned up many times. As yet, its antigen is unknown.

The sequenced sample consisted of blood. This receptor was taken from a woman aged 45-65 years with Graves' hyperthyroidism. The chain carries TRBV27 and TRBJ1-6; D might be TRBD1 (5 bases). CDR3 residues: CASSFATGGGSPLHF. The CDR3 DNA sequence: TGTGCCAGCAGCTTCGCGACCGGGGGTGGTTCACCCCTCCACTTT.